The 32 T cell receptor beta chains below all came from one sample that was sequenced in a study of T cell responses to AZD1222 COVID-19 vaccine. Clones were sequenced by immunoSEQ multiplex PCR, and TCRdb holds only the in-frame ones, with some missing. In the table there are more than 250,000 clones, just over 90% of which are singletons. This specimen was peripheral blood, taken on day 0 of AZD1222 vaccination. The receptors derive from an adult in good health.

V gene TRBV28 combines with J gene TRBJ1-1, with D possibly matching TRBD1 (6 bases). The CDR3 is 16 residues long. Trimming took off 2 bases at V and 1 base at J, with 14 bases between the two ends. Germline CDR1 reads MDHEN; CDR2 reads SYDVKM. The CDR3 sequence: CASSLGTHRKNTEAFF. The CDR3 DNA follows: TGTGCCAGCAGTTTAGGGACACACCGTAAGAACACTGAAGCTTTCTTT.

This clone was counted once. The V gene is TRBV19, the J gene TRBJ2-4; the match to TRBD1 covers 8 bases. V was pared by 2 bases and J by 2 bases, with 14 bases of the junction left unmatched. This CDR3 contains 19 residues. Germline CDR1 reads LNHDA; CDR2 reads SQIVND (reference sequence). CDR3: CASSITPWTGYTPKNIQYF. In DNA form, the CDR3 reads TGTGCCAGTAGTATAACCCCCTGGACAGGGTATACTCCCAAAAACATTCAGTACTTC.

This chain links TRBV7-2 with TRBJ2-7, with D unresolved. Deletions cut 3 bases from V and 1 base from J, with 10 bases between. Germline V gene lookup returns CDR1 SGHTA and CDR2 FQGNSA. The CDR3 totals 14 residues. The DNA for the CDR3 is TGTGCCAGCAGCTTGCTAATGGGGTCCTACGAGCAGTACTTC. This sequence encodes CASSLLMGSYEQYF.

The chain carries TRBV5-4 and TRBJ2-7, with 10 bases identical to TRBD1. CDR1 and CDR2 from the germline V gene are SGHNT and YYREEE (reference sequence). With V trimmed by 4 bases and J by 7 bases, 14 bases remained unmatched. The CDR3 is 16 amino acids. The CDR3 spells CASSRTPKTGGGEQYF. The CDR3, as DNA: TGTGCCAGCAGCCGAACCCCGAAGACAGGGGGCGGGGAGCAGTACTTC.

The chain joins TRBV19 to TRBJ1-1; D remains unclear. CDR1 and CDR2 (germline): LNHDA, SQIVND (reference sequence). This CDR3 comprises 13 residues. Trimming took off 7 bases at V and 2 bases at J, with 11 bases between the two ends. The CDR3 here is CASMPLSNTEAFF. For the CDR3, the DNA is TGTGCCAGTATGCCGCTGTCAAACACTGAAGCTTTCTTT.

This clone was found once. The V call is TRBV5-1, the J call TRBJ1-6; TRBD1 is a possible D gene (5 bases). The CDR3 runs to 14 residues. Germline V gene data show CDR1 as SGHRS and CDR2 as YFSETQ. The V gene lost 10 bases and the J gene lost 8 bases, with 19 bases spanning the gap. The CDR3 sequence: CACRSGTGDSPLHF. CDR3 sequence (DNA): TGCGCCTGCCGATCCGGGACGGGTGATTCACCCCTCCACTTT.

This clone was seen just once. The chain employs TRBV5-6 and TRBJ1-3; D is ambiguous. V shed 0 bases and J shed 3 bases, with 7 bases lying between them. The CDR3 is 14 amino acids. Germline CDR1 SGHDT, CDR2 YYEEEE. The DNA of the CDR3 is TGTGCCAGCAGCTTGGGACCGATTGGAAACACCATATATTTT. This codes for CASSLGPIGNTIYF.

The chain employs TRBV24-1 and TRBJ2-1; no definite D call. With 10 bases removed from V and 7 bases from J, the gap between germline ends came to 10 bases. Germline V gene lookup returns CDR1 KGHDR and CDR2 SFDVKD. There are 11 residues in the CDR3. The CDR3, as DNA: TGTGCCACTTCCCTATGGAATGAGCAGTTCTTC. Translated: CATSLWNEQFF.

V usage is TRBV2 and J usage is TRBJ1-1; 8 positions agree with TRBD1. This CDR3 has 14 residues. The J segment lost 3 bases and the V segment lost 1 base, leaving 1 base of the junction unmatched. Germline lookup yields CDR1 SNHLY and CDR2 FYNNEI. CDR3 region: CASSEDRGDTEAFF. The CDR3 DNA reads TGTGCCAGCAGTGAAGACAGGGGGGACACTGAAGCTTTCTTT.

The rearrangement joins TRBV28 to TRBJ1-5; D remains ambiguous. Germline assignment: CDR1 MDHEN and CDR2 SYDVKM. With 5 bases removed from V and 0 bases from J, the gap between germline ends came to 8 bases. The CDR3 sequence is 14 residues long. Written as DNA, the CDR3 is TGTGCCAGCAGTCCAGCGATTAGCAATCAGCCCCAGCATTTT. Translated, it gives CASSPAISNQPQHF. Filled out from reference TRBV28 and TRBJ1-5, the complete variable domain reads DVKVTQSSRYLVKRTGEKVFLECVQDMDHENMFWYRQDPGLGLRLIYFSYDVKMKEKGDIPEGYSVSREKKERFSLILESASTNQTSMYLCASSPAISNQPQHFGDGTRLSIL.

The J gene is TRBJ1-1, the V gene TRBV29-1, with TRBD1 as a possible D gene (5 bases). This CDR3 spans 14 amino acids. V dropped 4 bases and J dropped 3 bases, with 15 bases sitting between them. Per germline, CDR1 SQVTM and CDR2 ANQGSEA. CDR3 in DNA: TGCAGCGTTGTGGGTGGGGCGCGAGACACTGAAGCTTTCTTT. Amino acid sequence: CSVVGGARDTEAFF.

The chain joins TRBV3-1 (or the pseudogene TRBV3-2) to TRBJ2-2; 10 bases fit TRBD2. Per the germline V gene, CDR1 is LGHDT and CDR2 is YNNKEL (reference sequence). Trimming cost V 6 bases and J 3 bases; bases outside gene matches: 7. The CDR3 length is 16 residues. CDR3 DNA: TGTGCCAGCAGAACTAGCGGGATCGCCTACACCGGGGAGCTGTTTTTT. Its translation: CASRTSGIAYTGELFF.

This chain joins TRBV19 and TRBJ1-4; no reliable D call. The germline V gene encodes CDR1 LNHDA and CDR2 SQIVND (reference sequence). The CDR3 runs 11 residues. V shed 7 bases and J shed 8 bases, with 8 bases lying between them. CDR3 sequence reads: CASTGYEKLFF. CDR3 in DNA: TGTGCCAGTACTGGGTACGAAAAACTGTTTTTT.

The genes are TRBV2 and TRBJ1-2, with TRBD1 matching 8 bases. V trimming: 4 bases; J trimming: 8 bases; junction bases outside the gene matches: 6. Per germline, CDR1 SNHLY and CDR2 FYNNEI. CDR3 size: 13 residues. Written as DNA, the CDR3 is TGTGCCAGCAGTGTAAAACAGGGGGGCGGCTACACCTTC. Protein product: CASSVKQGGGYTF.

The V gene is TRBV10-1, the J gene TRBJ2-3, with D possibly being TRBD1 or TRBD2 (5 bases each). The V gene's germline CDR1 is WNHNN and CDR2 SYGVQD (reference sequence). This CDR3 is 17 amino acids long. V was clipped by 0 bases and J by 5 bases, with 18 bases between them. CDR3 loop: CASSESLGTPGVDTQYF. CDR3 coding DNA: TGCGCCAGCAGTGAGTCGTTAGGGACCCCGGGCGTAGATACGCAGTATTTT.

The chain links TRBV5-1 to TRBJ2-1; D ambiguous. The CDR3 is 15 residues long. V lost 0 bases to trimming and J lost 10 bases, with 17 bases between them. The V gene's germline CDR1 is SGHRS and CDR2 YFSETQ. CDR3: CASSLGAQLSREQFF. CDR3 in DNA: TGCGCCAGCAGCTTGGGAGCCCAGTTAAGCAGAGAGCAGTTCTTC.

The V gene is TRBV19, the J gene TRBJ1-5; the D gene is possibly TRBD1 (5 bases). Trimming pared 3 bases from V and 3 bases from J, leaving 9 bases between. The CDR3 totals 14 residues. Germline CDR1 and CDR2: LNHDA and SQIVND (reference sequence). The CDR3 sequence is CASSIGGVNQPQHF. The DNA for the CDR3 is TGTGCCAGTAGTATCGGGGGGGTCAATCAGCCCCAGCATTTT.

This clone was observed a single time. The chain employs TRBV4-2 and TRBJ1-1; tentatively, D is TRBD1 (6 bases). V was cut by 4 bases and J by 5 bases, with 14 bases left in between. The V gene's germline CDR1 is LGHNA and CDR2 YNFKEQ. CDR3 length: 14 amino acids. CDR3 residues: CASSPKQGLTEAFF. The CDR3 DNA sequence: TGTGCCAGCAGCCCTAAACAGGGCTTAACTGAAGCTTTCTTT.

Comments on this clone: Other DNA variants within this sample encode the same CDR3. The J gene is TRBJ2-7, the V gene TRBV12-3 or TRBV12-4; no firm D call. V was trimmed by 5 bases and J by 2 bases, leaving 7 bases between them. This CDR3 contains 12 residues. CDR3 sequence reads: CASSLGAYEQYF. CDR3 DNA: TGTGCCAGCAGTCTTGGAGCCTACGAGCAGTACTTC.

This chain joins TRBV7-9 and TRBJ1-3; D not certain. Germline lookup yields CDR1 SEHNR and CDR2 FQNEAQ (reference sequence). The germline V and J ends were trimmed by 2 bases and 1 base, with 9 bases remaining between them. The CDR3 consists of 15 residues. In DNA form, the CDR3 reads TGTGCCAGCAGCTTACTGGGCGAGTCTGGAAACACCATATATTTT. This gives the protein CASSLLGESGNTIYF.

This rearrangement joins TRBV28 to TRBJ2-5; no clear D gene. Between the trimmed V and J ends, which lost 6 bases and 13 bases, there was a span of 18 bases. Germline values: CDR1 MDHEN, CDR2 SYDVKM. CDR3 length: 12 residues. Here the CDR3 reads CASRSARTAGYF. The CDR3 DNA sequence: TGTGCCAGCAGATCCGCGCGGACCGCCGGGTACTTC.

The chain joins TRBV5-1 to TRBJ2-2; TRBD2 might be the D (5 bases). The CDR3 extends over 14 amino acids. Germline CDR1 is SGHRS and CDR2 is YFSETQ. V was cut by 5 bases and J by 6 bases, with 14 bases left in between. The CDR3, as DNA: TGCGCCAGCAGAGAGCCGGACTTGGCCGGGGAGCTGTTTTTT. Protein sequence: CASREPDLAGELFF. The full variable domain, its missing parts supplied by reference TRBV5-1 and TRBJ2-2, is KAGVTQTPRYLIKTRGQQVTLSCSPISGHRSVSWYQQTPGQGLQFLFEYFSETQRNKGNFPGRFSGRQFSNSRSEMNVSTLELGDSALYLCASREPDLAGELFFGEGSRLTVL.

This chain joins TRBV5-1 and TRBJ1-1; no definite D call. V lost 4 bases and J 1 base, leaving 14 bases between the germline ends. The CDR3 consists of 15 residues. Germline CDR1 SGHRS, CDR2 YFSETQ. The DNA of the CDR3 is TGCGCCAGCAGCGGTGCCCCATCGGGGAACACTGAAGCTTTCTTT. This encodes CASSGAPSGNTEAFF.

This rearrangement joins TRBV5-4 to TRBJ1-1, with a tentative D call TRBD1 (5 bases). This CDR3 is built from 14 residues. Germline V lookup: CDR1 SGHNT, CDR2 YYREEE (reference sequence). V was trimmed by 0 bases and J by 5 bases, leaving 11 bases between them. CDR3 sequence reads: CASSLGRGVTEAFF. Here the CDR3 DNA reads TGTGCCAGCAGCTTGGGTCGGGGGGTGACTGAAGCTTTCTTT.

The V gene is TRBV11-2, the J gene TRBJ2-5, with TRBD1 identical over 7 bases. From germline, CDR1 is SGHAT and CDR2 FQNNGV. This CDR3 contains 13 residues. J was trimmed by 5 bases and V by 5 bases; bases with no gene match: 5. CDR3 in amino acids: CASSQQGSETQYF. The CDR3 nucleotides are TGTGCCAGCAGCCAACAGGGGTCGGAGACCCAGTACTTC.

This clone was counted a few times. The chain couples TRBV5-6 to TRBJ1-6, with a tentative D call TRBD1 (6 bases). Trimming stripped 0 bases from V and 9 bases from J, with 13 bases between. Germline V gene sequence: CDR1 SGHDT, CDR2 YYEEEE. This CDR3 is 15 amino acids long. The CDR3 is CASSLGGGPSSPLHF. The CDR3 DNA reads TGTGCCAGCAGCTTGGGGGGGGGCCCCAGTTCACCCCTCCACTTT.

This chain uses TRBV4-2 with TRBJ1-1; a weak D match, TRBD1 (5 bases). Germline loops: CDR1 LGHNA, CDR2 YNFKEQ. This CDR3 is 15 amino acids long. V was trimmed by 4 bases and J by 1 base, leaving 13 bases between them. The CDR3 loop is CASSPMVGANTEAFF. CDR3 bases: TGTGCCAGCAGCCCCATGGTTGGGGCGAACACTGAAGCTTTCTTT.

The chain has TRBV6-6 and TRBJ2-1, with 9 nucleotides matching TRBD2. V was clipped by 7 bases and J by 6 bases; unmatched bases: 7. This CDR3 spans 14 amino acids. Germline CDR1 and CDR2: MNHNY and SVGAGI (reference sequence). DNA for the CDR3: TGTGCCAGCAAGGCGGGAGGGCGGGTCAATGAGCAGTTCTTC. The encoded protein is CASKAGGRVNEQFF.

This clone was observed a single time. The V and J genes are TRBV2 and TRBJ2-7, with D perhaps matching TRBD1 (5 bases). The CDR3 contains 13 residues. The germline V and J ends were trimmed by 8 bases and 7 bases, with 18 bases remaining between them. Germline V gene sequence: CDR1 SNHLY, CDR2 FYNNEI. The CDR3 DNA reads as TGTGCCAGCCGGTGGACACCGATGGGGGAGCAGTACTTC. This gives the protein CASRWTPMGEQYF.

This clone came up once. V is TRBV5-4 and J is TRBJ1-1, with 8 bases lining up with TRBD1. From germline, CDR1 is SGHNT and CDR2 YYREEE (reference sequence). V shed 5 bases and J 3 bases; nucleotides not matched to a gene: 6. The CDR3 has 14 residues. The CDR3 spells CASSRNRGDTEAFF. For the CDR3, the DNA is TGTGCCAGCAGTAGAAACAGGGGGGACACTGAAGCTTTCTTT.

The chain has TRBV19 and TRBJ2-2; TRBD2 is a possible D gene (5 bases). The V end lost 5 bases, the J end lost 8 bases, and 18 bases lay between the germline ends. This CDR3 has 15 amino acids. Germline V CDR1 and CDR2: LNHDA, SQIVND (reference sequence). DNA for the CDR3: TGTGCCAGTAGTTTCTTAGCGTCCGCCGGGGGGGAGCTGTTTTTT. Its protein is CASSFLASAGGELFF.

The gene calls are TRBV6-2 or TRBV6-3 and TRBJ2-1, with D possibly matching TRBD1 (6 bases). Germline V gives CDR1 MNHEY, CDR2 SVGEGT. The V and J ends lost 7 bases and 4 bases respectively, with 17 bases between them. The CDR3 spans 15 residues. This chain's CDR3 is CASTPRGGLYNEQFF. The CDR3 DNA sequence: TGTGCCAGCACCCCTCGTGGGGGCCTTTACAATGAGCAGTTCTTC.